This is a list of T cell receptor beta chains from one sample in a study of cytomegalovirus exposure and HLA in healthy donors. Generated by immunoSEQ multiplex PCR, the TCRdb table keeps only in-frame clones and is missing some. Among 120,000 to 150,000 clones listed, about 75% were seen once. Input material: PBMCs. The receptors were gathered from a male donor in good health and CMV-seronegative. Both conserved end residues are part of each CDR3. D genes are given only for firm matches. Rows give clone size only sometimes, using once, few, many, or a class for an expanded clone.

clone_size	cdr3_length	v_call	d_call	j_call	cdr3_aa	cdr3_nt
few	14	TRBV5-4	-	TRBJ2-7	CASSLDGGSYEQYF	TGTGCCAGCAGCTTGGACGGGGGCTCCTACGAGCAGTACTTC
-	15	TRBV4-3	-	TRBJ1-5	CASSQVSTGNQPQHF	TGCGCCAGCAGCCAAGTGTCGACAGGCAATCAGCCCCAGCATTTT
few	16	TRBV7-2	TRBD2	TRBJ2-1	CASSSVSGRGYNEQFF	TGTGCCAGCAGCTCAGTGAGCGGGAGAGGGTACAATGAGCAGTTCTTC
-	15	TRBV6-5	-	TRBJ2-2	CASRGDTSSTGELFF	TGTGCCAGCAGGGGGGACACCTCGAGCACCGGGGAGCTGTTTTTT
-	14	TRBV11-3	TRBD2	TRBJ2-3	CASSPGRAIDTQYF	TGTGCCAGCAGCCCCGGGAGGGCCATAGATACGCAGTATTTT
-	14	TRBV25-1	TRBD2	TRBJ2-7	CASRGAGGAYEQYF	TGTGCCAGCAGAGGGGCGGGGGGAGCCTACGAGCAGTACTTC
-	13	TRBV11-3	-	TRBJ2-7	CASSLDRSYEQYF	TGTGCCAGCAGCTTAGATCGGAGCTACGAGCAGTACTTC
-	14	TRBV5-1	-	TRBJ2-1	CASSLQGQWNEQFF	TGCGCCAGCAGTTTGCAGGGCCAGTGGAATGAGCAGTTCTTC
-	12	TRBV21-1	-	TRBJ2-4	CAADGHGNIQYF	TGTGCCGCAGACGGACATGGGAACATTCAGTACTTC
-	12	TRBV18	TRBD1	TRBJ1-1	CASSQQGAEAFF	TGTGCCAGCTCACAACAGGGGGCTGAAGCTTTCTTT
-	19	TRBV4-1	TRBD2	TRBJ2-3	CASSLLGTKKTLSEDTQYF	TGCGCCAGCAGCCTCCTCGGGACTAAAAAAACCTTATCGGAGGATACGCAGTATTTT
-	15	TRBV7-6	-	TRBJ2-3	CASSPGVASTDTQYF	TGTGCCAGCAGCCCCGGAGTAGCCAGCACAGATACGCAGTATTTT
-	15	TRBV30	-	TRBJ1-2	CAWSVSSVPGYGYTF	TGTGCCTGGAGTGTATCGTCTGTACCGGGCTATGGCTACACCTTC
-	13	TRBV11-3	TRBD1	TRBJ1-1	CASSMTTGAEAFF	TGTGCCAGCAGCATGACCACAGGGGCGGAAGCTTTCTTT
-	17	TRBV18	TRBD1	TRBJ1-2	CASSTTGTGIPSHGYTF	TGTGCCAGCTCAACTACCGGGACAGGGATTCCTTCGCATGGCTACACCTTC
-	16	TRBV7-3	TRBD2	TRBJ2-5	CASNGAGLASQETQYF	TGTGCCAGCAATGGGGCGGGACTAGCGTCGCAAGAGACCCAGTACTTC
-	17	TRBV4-2	TRBD1	TRBJ2-7	CASSPEGSGTDLYEQYF	TGTGCCAGCAGCCCAGAGGGATCCGGGACAGACCTGTACGAGCAGTACTTC
-	15	TRBV19	-	TRBJ1-1	CASSPRQRGTTEAFF	TGTGCCAGTAGTCCTAGACAGAGAGGTACTACTGAAGCTTTCTTT